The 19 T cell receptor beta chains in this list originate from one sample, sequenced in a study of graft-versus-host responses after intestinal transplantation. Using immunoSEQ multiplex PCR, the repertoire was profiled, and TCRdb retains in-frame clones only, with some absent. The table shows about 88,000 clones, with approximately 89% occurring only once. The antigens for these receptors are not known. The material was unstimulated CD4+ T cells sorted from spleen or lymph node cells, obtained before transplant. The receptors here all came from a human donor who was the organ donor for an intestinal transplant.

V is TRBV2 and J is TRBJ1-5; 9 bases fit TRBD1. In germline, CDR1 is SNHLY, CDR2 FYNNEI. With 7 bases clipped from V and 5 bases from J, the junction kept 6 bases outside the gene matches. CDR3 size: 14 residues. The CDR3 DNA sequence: TGTGCCAGCACCGAGGGACAGGGCTATCAGCCCCAGCATTTT. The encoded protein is CASTEGQGYQPQHF.

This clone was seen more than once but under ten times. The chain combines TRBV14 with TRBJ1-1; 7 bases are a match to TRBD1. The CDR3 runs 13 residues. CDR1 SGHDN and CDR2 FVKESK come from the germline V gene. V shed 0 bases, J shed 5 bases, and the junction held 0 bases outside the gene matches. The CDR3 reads CASSQDRGTEAFF. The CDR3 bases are TGTGCCAGCAGCCAAGACAGGGGGACTGAAGCTTTCTTT.

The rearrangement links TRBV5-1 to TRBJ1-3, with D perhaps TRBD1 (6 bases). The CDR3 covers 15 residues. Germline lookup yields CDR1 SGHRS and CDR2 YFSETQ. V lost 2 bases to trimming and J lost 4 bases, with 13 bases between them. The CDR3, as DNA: TGCGCCAGCAGCTTCCAACAGGGAGCGGGAAACACCATATATTTT. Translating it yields CASSFQQGAGNTIYF.

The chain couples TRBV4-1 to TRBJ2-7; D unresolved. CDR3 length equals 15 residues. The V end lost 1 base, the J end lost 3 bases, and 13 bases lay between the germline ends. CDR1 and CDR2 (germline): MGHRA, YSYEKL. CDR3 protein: CASSQGAGLIYEQYF. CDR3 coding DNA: TGCGCCAGCAGCCAAGGAGCAGGATTGATCTACGAGCAGTACTTC.

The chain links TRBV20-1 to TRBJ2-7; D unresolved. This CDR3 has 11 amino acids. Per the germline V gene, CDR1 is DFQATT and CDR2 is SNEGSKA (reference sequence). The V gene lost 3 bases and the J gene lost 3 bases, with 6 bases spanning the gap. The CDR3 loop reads CSASGGYEQYF. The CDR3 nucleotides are TGCAGTGCTAGCGGCGGCTACGAGCAGTACTTC.

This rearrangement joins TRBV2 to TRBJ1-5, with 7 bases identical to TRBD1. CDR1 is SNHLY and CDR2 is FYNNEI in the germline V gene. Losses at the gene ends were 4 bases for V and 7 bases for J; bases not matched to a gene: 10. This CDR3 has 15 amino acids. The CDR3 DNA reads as TGTGCCAGCAGTGTTACGACAGGGCGAGGACAGCCCCAGCATTTT. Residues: CASSVTTGRGQPQHF. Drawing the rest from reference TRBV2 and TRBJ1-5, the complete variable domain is EPEVTQTPSHQVTQMGQEVILRCVPISNHLYFYWYRQILGQKVEFLVSFYNNEISEKSEIFDDQFSVERPDGSNFTLKIRSTKLEDSAMYFCASSVTTGRGQPQHFGDGTRLSIL.

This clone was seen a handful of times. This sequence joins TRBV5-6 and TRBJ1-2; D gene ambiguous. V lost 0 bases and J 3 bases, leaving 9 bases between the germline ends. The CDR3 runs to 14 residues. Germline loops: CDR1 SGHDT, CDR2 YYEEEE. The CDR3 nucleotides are TGTGCCAGCAGCTTGGCTGCAGGCCACTATGGCTACACCTTC. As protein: CASSLAAGHYGYTF.

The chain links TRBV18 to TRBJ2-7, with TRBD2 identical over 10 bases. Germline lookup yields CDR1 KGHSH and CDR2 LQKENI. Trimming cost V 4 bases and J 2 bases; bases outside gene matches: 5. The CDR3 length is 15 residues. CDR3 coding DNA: TGTGCCAGCTCACAGGTAGCGGGAGGACCCTACGAGCAGTACTTC. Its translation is CASSQVAGGPYEQYF.

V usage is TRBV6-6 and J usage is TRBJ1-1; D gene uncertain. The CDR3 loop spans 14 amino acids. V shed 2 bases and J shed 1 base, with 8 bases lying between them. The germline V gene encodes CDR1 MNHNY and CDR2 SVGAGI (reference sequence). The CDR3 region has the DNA TGTGCCAGCAGTTACCTCCGCAGGAACACTGAAGCTTTCTTT. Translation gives CASSYLRRNTEAFF.

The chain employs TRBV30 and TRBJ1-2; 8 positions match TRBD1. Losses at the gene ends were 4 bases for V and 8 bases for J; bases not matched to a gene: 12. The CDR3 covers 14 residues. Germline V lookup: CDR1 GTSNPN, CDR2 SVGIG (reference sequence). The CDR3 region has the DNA TGTGCCTGGACTAGGGACAGGAGATATTTCGGCTACACCTTC. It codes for CAWTRDRRYFGYTF.

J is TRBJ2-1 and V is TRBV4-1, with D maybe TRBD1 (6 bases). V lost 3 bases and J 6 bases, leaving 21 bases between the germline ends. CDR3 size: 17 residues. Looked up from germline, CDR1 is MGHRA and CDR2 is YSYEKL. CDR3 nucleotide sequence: TGCGCCAGCAGCCAGAAAACAGACAGGTTTTCTGGCAATGAGCAGTTCTTC. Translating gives CASSQKTDRFSGNEQFF.

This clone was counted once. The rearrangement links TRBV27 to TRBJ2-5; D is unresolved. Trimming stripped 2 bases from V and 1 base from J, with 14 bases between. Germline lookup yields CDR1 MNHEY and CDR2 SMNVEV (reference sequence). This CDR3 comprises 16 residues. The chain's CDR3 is CASSLKVGSFQETQYF. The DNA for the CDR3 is TGTGCCAGCAGTTTAAAGGTGGGCAGCTTCCAAGAGACCCAGTACTTC.

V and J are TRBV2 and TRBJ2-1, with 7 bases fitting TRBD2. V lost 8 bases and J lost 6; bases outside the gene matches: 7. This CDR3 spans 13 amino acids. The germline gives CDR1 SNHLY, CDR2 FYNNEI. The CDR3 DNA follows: TGTGCCAGCGGCTGGACTAGGTCCAATGAGCAGTTCTTC. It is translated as CASGWTRSNEQFF.

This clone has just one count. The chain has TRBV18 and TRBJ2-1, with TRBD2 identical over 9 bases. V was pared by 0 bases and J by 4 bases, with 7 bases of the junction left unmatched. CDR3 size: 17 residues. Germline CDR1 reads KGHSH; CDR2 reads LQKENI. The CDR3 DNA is TGTGCCAGCTCACCACCCCAAGGCCTAGCGGGATACAATGAGCAGTTCTTC. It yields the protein CASSPPQGLAGYNEQFF.

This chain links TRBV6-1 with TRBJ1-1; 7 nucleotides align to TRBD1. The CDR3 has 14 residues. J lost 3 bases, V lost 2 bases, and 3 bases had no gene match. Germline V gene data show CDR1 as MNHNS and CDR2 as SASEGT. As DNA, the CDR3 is TGTGCCAGCAGTGAACAGGGGGTATACACTGAAGCTTTCTTT. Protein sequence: CASSEQGVYTEAFF.

CDR3: CASSLGGPPYGYTF. The DNA of the CDR3 is TGCGCCAGCAGCTTGGGAGGGCCCCCTTATGGCTACACCTTC. The V gene is TRBV5-1, the J gene TRBJ1-2; D call uncertain. Germline V gene sequence: CDR1 SGHRS, CDR2 YFSETQ. V was shortened by 0 bases and J by 5 bases, with 11 bases between the two germline ends. This CDR3 region has 14 residues.

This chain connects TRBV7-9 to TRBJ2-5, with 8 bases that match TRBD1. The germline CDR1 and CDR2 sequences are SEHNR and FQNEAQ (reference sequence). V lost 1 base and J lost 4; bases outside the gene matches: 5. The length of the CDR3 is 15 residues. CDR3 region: CASSLVSQGGETQYF. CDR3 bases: TGTGCCAGCAGCTTAGTATCACAGGGGGGAGAGACCCAGTACTTC.

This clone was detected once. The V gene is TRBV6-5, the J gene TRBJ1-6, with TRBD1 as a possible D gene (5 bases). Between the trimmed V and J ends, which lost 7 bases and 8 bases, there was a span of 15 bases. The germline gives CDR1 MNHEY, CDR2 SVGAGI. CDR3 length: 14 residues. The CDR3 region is CASTSPPGYSPLHF. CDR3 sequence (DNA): TGTGCCAGCACTTCCCCCCCAGGGTATTCACCCCTCCACTTT.

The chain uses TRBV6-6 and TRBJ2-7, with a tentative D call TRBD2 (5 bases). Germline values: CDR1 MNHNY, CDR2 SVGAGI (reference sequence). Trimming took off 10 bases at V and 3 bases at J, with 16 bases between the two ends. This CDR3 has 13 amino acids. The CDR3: CATQFKLGYEQYF. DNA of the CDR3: TGTGCCACCCAGTTTAAACTAGGCTACGAGCAGTACTTC.